A single sample gave rise to the 10 T cell receptor beta chains below, sequenced in a study of blood T cell repertoires in COVID-19. This table comes from immunoSEQ multiplex PCR, and its TCRdb copy is limited to in-frame clones, with some not included. The table lists approximately 100,000 clones, 85% of them singletons, with 2% to 2.5% in the top ten. Sample: peripheral blood. The receptors here all came from a human donor in a cohort sampled during active COVID-19.

The CDR3 DNA sequence: TGTGCCAGCAGGCCAGCTAGCGGCCTGGATCTAGTCTCCTACAATGAGCAGTTCTTC. As protein: CASRPASGLDLVSYNEQFF. The chain has TRBV28 and TRBJ2-1; 7 nucleotides align to TRBD2. Germline CDR1 reads MDHEN; CDR2 reads SYDVKM. This CDR3 region has 19 residues. With 6 bases clipped from V and 0 bases from J, the junction kept 17 bases outside the gene matches.

CDR3 protein: CASSLTGTGNNEQFF. DNA for the CDR3: TGTGCCAGCAGCTTGACCGGGACAGGCAACAATGAGCAGTTCTTC. The V gene is TRBV7-3, the J gene TRBJ2-1; 8 nucleotides agree with TRBD1. With 3 bases clipped from V and 5 bases from J, the junction kept 6 bases outside the gene matches. Germline loops: CDR1 SGHTA, CDR2 FQGTGA. The CDR3 has 15 amino acids. The full variable domain, rest sourced from reference TRBV7-3 and TRBJ2-1, is GAGVSQTPSNKVTEKGKYVELRCDPISGHTALYWYRQSLGQGPEFLIYFQGTGAADDSGLPNDRFFAVRPEGSVSTLKIQRTERGDSAVYLCASSLTGTGNNEQFFGPGTRLTVL.

Points on this clone: Mismatch with germline at one junction end may stem from a read error. The V gene is TRBV4-2, the J gene TRBJ2-5; the match to TRBD2 covers 9 bases. The CDR3 is 13 residues long. Per the germline V gene, CDR1 is LGHNA and CDR2 is YNFKEQ. CDR3 in amino acids: CASSQELAGLRYF. The CDR3 nucleotides read TGTGCCAGCAGTCAAGAGCTAGCGGGGTTAAGGTACTTC.

J is TRBJ2-6 and V is TRBV7-3; D is perhaps TRBD1 (6 bases). CDR1 SGHTA and CDR2 FQGTGA come from the germline V gene. The length of the CDR3 is 19 residues. Deletions cut 0 bases from V and 2 bases from J, with 17 bases between. CDR3 residues: CASSLTGAQGGAGANVLTF. CDR3 DNA sequence: TGTGCCAGCAGCTTAACTGGGGCACAGGGTGGGGCTGGGGCCAACGTCCTGACTTTC.

The table lists this clone with a count of one. The rearrangement joins TRBV30 to TRBJ1-1; D gene ambiguous. The V and J ends lost 0 bases and 3 bases respectively, with 8 bases between them. Looked up from germline, CDR1 is GTSNPN and CDR2 is SVGIG (reference sequence). CDR3 length: 13 amino acids. CDR3 amino acids: CAWSVAVDTEAFF. In DNA, the CDR3 is TGTGCCTGGAGTGTAGCCGTGGACACTGAAGCTTTCTTT.

This chain uses TRBV4-2 with TRBJ2-3, with D possibly matching TRBD2 (6 bases). V lost 4 bases to trimming and J lost 4 bases, with 12 bases between them. The germline gives CDR1 LGHNA, CDR2 YNFKEQ. This CDR3 contains 14 residues. The CDR3 bases are TGTGCCAGCAGCCTTCGGTCGGGAGCAGATACGCAGTATTTT. Its protein product is CASSLRSGADTQYF.

This rearrangement joins TRBV3-1 (or the pseudogene TRBV3-2) to TRBJ1-2; D perhaps matches TRBD1 (5 bases). The length of the CDR3 is 13 residues. V gave up 2 bases and J gave up 4 bases, with 8 bases separating them. The V gene's germline CDR1 is LGHDT and CDR2 YNNKEL (reference sequence). The CDR3: CASSQRGSYGYTF. DNA of the CDR3: TGTGCCAGCAGCCAAAGGGGAAGCTATGGCTACACCTTC.

This rearrangement joins TRBV29-1 to TRBJ2-7; D uncertain. CDR3 length: 11 amino acids. Per the germline V gene, CDR1 is SQVTM and CDR2 is ANQGSEA. The V gene lost 8 bases and the J gene lost 0 bases, with 8 bases spanning the gap. CDR3 nucleotide sequence: TGCAGCCCGCAGGTCTCCTACGAGCAGTACTTC. It specifies CSPQVSYEQYF.

The V and J genes are TRBV7-3 and TRBJ1-6; 10 nucleotides match TRBD1. J lost 9 bases, V lost 2 bases, and 4 bases had no gene match. Germline V gene sequence: CDR1 SGHTA, CDR2 FQGTGA. The CDR3 sequence is 15 residues long. Here the CDR3 DNA reads TGTGCCAGCAGCTTACTGGGGACAGGGGTTTCACCCCTCCACTTT. This translates into CASSLLGTGVSPLHF.

The genes are TRBV19 and TRBJ2-5; 14 bases line up with TRBD2. This CDR3 comprises 14 residues. V dropped 8 bases and J dropped 4; count of bases not matched to a gene: 3. Per the germline V gene, CDR1 is LNHDA and CDR2 is SQIVND (reference sequence). CDR3 loop: CASRTSGGPETQYF. CDR3 sequence (DNA): TGTGCCAGTCGGACTAGCGGGGGGCCAGAGACCCAGTACTTC.